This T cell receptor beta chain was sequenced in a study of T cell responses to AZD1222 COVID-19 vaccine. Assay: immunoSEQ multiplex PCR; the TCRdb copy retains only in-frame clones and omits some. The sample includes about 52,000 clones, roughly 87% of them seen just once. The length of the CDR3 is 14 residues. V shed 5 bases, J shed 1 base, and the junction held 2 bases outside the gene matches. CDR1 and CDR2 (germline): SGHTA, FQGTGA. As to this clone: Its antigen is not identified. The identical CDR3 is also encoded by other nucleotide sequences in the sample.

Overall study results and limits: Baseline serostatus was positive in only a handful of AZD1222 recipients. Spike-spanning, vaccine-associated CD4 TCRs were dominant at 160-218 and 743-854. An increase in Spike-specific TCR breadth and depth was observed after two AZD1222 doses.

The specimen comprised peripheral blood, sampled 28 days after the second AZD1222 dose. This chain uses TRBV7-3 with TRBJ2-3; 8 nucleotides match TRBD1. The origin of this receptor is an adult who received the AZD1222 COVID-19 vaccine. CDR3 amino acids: CASSPGQGTDTQYF. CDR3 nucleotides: TGTGCCAGCAGCCCGGGACAGGGCACAGATACGCAGTATTTT.